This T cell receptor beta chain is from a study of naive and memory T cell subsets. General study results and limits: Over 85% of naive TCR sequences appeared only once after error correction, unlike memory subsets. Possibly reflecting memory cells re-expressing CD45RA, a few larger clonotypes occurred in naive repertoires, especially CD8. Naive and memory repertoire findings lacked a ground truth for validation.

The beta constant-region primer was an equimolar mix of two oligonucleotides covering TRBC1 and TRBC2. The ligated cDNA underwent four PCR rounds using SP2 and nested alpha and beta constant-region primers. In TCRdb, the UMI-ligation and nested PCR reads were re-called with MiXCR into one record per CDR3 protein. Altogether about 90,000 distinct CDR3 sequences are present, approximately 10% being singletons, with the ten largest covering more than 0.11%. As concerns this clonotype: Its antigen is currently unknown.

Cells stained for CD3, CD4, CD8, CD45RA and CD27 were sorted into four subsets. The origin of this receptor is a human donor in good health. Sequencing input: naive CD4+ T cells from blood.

The chain's CDR3 is CASSLAGGLAGLNQPQHF. The CDR3 nucleotides are TGTGCCAGCAGCTTAGCGGGGGGGCTGGCAGGGCTCAATCAGCCCCAGCATTTT. The rearrangement uses TRBV7-2 and TRBJ1-5; perhaps TRBD1 as D (6 bases). This CDR3 contains 18 residues. Trimming shortened V by 0 bases and J by 3 bases, and 18 bases separated the two germline ends. The germline gives CDR1 SGHTA, CDR2 FQGNSA.